The entry below gives a single TCR beta chain sequence along with its context. The antigen remains unidentified. This entry belongs to a study of blood T cells in healthy people across ages. The study's findings and limits: Donors of long life had a larger count of naive CD4+ cells and greater diversity than aged donors. Not knowing donor CMV status may have confounded expanded clonotype changes.

Combining a sample-barcoded 5' primer with a J-beta primer mix, a second PCR ran for roughly 7 to 11 cycles. One entry per CDR3 protein results from TCRdb running MiXCR on the 5' RACE reads. The sample lists 700,000 to 900,000 distinct CDR3 sequences, 53% seen once, with 41% in the top ten. The CDR3 contains 17 residues. Germline values: CDR1 SGHRS, CDR2 YFSETQ. Trimming cost V 0 bases and J 0 bases; bases outside gene matches: 6. The individuals who served as donors were healthy Caucasians living in Russia, aged about 6 to 100. V usage is TRBV5-1 and J usage is TRBJ2-1, with 7 bases fitting TRBD2. Sequenced input: blood. The TCR originated in an elderly man in good health. The DNA of the CDR3 is TGCGCCAGCAGCTTGGACGCAAGCGGGAACTCCTACAATGAGCAGTTCTTC. This encodes CASSLDASGNSYNEQFF. Based on the CDR3 plus reference TRBV5-1 and TRBJ2-1, the full variable domain is KAGVTQTPRYLIKTRGQQVTLSCSPISGHRSVSWYQQTPGQGLQFLFEYFSETQRNKGNFPGRFSGRQFSNSRSEMNVSTLELGDSALYLCASSLDASGNSYNEQFFGPGTRLTVL.